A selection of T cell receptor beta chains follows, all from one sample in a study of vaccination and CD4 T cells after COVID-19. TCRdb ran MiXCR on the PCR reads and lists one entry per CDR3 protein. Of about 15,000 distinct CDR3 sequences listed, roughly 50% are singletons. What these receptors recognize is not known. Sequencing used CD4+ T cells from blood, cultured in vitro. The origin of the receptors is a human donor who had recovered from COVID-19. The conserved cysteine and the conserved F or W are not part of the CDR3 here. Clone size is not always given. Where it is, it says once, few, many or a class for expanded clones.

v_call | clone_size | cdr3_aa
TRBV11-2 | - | ASSSLAGGLDTQY
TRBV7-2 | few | ASSLGGSTEAF
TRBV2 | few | ASSGGSAAKNIQY
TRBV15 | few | ATSRVFGDSEQF
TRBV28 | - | ASSERQEELF
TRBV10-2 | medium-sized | ASSESGGNQPQH
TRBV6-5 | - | ASSYRSRGNNEQF
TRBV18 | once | ASSPTGMGSPLH
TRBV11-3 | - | ASSSRTGDTEAF
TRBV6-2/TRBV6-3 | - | ASSTGPTEAF
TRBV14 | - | ASSQGHFYEQY
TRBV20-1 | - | SAKTDMNTEAF
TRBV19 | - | ASYGAWGTGATDTQY
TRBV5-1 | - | ASSRSTSADTQY
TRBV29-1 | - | SGGTGNEKLF
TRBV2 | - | ASRNRGRTQETQY
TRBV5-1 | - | ASSLVSGTEAF
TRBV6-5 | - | ASSLTGTGNTIY
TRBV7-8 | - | ASSPLSGSYT
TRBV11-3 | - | ASSLGTGGMNTEAF
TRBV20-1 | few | SASLGTSYGYT
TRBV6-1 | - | ASSVGLAGGPSTDTQY
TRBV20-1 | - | SASPGGSNQPQH
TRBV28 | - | ASSLVGTGLYEQY
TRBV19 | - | ASNPPGQGPNEQF
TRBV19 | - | ASSNLRGYT
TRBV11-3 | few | ASSLRARGWFDEQF
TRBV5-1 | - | ASSLVDTEAF
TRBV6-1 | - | ASSEGWGLQPQH
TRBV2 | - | ASRILNTEAF
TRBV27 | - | ASRRTGGSQPQH
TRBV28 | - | ASSRQGNNQPQH
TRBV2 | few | ASSRQGATEAF
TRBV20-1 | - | SALDGGHQETQY
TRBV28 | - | ASRRQGVSGYT
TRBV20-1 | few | SARDSGRETQY
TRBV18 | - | ASSPRTSGSYEQY
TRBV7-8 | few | ASSLESRNYGYT
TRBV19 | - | ASTSPGASGGDEQF
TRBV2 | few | ASSARQYGYT
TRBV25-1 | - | ASSRRGSGDIQY
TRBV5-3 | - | ASSPRGTEAF
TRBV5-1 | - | ASARGVYGTSGAAGTQY
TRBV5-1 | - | ASRGLAPTYEQY
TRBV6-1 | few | ASRAPGQGTTGELF